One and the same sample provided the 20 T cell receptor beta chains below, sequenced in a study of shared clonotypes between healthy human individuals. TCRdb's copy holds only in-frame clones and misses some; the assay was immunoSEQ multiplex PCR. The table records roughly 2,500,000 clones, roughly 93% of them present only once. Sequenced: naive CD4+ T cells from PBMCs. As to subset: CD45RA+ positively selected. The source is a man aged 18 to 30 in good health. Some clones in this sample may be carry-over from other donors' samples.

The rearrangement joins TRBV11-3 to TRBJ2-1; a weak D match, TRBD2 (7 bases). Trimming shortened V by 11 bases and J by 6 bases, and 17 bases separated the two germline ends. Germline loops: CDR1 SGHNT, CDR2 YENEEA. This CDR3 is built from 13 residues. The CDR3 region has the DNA TGTGCCTCCAGCGGAAGGGGGGGCAATGAGCAGTTCTTC. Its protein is CASSGRGGNEQFF.

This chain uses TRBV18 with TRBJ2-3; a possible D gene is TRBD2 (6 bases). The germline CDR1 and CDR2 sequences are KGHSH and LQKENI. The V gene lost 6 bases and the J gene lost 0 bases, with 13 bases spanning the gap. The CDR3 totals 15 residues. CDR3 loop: CASSRGTSSTDTQYF. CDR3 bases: TGTGCCAGCTCTCGCGGGACGTCTAGCACAGATACGCAGTATTTT.

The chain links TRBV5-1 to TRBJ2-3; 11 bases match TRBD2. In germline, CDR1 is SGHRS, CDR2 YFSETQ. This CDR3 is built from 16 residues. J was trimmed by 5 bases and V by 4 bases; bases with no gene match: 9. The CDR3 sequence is CASSPGGLAVGDTQYF. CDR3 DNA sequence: TGCGCCAGCAGCCCCGGGGGACTAGCGGTGGGAGATACGCAGTATTTT.

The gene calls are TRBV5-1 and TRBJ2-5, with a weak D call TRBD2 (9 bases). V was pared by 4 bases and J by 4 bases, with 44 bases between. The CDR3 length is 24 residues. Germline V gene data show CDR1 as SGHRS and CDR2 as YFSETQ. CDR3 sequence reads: CASSPMRQGALAGAPRGQLETQYF. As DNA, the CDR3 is TGCGCCAGCAGCCCCATGAGGCAGGGGGCTTTAGCGGGAGCTCCGCGGGGACAATTAGAGACCCAGTACTTC.

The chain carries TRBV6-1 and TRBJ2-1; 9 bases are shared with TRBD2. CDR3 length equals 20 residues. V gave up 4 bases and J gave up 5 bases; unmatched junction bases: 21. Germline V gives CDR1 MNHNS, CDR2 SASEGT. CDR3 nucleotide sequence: TGTGCCAGCAGTGGCCCACTCCTCCTACTAGCGGGCCCGGCACACAATGAGCAGTTCTTC. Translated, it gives CASSGPLLLLAGPAHNEQFF.

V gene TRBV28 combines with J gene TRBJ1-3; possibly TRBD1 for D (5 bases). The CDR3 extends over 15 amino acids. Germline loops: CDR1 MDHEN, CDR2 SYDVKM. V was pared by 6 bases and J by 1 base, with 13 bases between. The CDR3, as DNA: TGTGCCAGCAGGACTGGGGGGGATTCTGGAAACACCATATATTTT. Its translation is CASRTGGDSGNTIYF.

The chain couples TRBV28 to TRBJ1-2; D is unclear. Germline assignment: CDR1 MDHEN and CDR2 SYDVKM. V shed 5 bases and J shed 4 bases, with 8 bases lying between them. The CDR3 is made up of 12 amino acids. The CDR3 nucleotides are TGTGCCAGCAGTCTAGACGCCTATGGCTACACCTTC. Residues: CASSLDAYGYTF.

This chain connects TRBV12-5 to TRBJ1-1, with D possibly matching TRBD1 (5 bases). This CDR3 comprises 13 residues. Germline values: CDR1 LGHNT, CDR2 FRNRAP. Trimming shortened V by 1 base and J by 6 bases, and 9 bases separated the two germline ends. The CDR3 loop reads CASGLGGSPEAFF. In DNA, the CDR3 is TGTGCTAGTGGTTTGGGGGGGTCCCCTGAAGCTTTCTTT.

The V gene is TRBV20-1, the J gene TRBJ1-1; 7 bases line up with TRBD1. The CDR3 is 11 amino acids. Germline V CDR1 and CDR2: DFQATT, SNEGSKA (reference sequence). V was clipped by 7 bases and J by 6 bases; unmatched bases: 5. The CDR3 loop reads CSGSGGSEAFF. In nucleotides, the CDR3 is TGCAGTGGTTCAGGGGGTTCTGAAGCTTTCTTT.

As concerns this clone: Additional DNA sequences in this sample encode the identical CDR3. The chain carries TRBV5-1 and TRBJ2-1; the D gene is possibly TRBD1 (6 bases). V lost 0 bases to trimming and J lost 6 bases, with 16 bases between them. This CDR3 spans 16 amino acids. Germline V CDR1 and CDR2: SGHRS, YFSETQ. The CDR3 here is CASSLEGSGRGNEQFF. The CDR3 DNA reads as TGCGCCAGCAGCTTGGAGGGGTCGGGCAGGGGCAATGAGCAGTTCTTC.

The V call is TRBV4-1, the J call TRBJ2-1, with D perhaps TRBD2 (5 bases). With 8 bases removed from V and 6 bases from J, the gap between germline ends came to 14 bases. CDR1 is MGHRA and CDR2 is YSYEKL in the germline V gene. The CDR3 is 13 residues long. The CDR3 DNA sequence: TGCGCCAGCCGACGGGGTATGGGCAATGAGCAGTTCTTC. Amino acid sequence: CASRRGMGNEQFF.

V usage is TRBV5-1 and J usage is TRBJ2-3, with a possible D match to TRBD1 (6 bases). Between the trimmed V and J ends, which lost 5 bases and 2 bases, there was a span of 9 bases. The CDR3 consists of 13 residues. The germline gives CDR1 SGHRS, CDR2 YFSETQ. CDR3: CASRQGITDTQYF. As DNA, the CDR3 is TGCGCCAGCAGGCAGGGGATCACAGATACGCAGTATTTT.

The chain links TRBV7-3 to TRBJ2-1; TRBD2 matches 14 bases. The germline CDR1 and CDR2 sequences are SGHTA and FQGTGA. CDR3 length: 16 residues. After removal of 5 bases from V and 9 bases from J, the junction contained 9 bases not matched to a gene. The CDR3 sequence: CASSPRTSGGFVEQFF. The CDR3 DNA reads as TGTGCCAGCAGCCCCCGGACTAGCGGGGGGTTTGTTGAGCAGTTCTTC.

The CDR3 nucleotides are TGTGCCAGCAGCGGACGGACAGGGCTAGATACGCAGTATTTT. Translating it yields CASSGRTGLDTQYF. This chain joins TRBV7-3 and TRBJ2-3, with 8 bases fitting TRBD1. Unmatched junction bases numbered 6, after V lost 5 bases and J lost 5 bases. From germline, CDR1 is SGHTA and CDR2 FQGTGA. This CDR3 is built from 14 residues.

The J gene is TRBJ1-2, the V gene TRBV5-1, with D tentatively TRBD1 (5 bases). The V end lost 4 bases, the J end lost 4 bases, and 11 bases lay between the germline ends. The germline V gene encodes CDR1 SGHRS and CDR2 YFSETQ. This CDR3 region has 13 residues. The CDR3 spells CASSAREAYGYTF. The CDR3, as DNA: TGCGCCAGCAGCGCCAGGGAGGCCTATGGCTACACCTTC.

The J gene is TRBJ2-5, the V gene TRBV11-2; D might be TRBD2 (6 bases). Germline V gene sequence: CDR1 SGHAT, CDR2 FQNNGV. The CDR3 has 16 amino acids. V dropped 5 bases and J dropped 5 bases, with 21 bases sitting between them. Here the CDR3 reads CASSRRPGTWEETQYF. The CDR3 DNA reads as TGTGCCAGCAGCCGCCGTCCCGGGACTTGGGAGGAGACCCAGTACTTC. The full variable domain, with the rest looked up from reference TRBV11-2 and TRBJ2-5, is EAGVAQSPRYKIIEKRQSVAFWCNPISGHATLYWYQQILGQGPKLLIQFQNNGVVDDSQLPKDRFSAERLKGVDSTLKIQPAKLEDSAVYLCASSRRPGTWEETQYFGPGTRLLVL.

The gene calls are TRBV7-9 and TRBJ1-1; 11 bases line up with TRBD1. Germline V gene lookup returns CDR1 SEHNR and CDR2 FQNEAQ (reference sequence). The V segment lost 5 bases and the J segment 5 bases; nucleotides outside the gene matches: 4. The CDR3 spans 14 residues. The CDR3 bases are TGTGCCAGCAGCGGACAGGGGGCTTGGACTGAAGCTTTCTTT. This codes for CASSGQGAWTEAFF.

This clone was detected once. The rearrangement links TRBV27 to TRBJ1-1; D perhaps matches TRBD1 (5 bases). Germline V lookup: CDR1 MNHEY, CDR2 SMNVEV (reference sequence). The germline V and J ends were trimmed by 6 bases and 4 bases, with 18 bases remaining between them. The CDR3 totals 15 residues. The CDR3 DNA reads TGTGCCAGCAGGGCTAGCCCAGGGTCGCGCACTGAAGCTTTCTTT. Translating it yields CASRASPGSRTEAFF.

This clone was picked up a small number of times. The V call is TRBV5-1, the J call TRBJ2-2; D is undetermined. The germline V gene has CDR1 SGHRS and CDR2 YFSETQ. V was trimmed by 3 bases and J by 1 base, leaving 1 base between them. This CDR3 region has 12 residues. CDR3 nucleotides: TGCGCCAGCAGCTGGAACACCGGGGAGCTGTTTTTT. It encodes CASSWNTGELFF. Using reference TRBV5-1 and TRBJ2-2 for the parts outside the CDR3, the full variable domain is KAGVTQTPRYLIKTRGQQVTLSCSPISGHRSVSWYQQTPGQGLQFLFEYFSETQRNKGNFPGRFSGRQFSNSRSEMNVSTLELGDSALYLCASSWNTGELFFGEGSRLTVL.

CDR3: CASSRLAVPYEQYF. The CDR3 DNA reads as TGTGCCAGCAGCCGACTAGCAGTACCCTACGAGCAGTACTTC. The rearrangement links TRBV27 to TRBJ2-7, with 7 bases aligning to TRBD2. Losses at the gene ends were 6 bases for V and 2 bases for J; bases not matched to a gene: 7. This CDR3 is 14 amino acids long. The V gene's germline CDR1 is MNHEY and CDR2 SMNVEV (reference sequence).